This T cell receptor beta chain emerged from a study of cytomegalovirus exposure and HLA in healthy donors. Looking at the study overall: Among about 200 million T cells, an earlier analysis found 90 million to 130 million unique TCR beta sequences.

PCR amplification relied on 60 Vbeta primers (plus 13 Jbeta primers). Assay: immunoSEQ multiplex PCR; the TCRdb copy retains only in-frame clones and omits some. This sample carries about 260,000 clones, roughly 70% of them seen once, and the ten largest clones take around 2%. The study's findings and limits: Follow-up analysis later connected one missense variant in DCLRE1C with trimming of TCR beta V- and J-genes. Under in vitro conditions, a few CMV-associated chains were confirmed as specific for CMV antigens.

Germline V lookup: CDR1 MNHEY, CDR2 SMNVEV (reference sequence). The CDR3 contains 20 residues. Trimming took off 5 bases at V and 0 bases at J, with 26 bases between the two ends. This clone appeared a single time. Its matching antigen is unknown. In the same sample, other DNA sequences code for this CDR3. Sequencing was carried out using PBMCs. This receptor was obtained from a female donor in good health and CMV-seronegative. This chain joins TRBV27 and TRBJ1-3; D uncertain. The CDR3 sequence is CASSRKTPEISAPSGNTIYF. Here the CDR3 DNA reads TGTGCCAGCAGTCGCAAGACTCCTGAAATAAGTGCTCCCTCTGGAAACACCATATATTTT.